The count of the clone carrying this TCR beta chain is one. The sample is drawn from a study of blood T cell repertoires in COVID-19. How the authors handled the data: How many nucleated cells were present was estimated from reference gene primer amplification. The data were produced by immunoSEQ multiplex PCR, yet TCRdb's version contains in-frame clones alone and is incomplete. The DNA was the basis for D and trimming; V, J and clone size are from that table. This sample has nearly 200,000 clones, with around 81% found just once. Sequenced: peripheral blood. The TCR comes from a man aged 60 to 69 with COVID-19, enrolled during active disease.

This chain's CDR3 is CASSLSESNNSPLHF. CDR3 nucleotides: TGTGCCAGCAGCTTATCCGAGAGCAATAATTCACCCCTCCACTTT. V gene TRBV7-9 combines with J gene TRBJ1-6; no firm D call. With 2 bases removed from V and 5 bases from J, the gap between germline ends came to 10 bases. Germline CDR1 and CDR2: SEHNR and FQNEAQ (reference sequence). There are 15 residues in the CDR3.